This record concerns one TCR beta chain sequence. The PCR had 60 Vbeta and 13 Jbeta primers. Produced via immunoSEQ multiplex PCR; TCRdb's table is partial and in-frame only. The sample lists 110,000 or so clones, roughly 82% occurring once. The data belong to a study of cytomegalovirus exposure and HLA in healthy donors. Trimming pared 3 bases from V and 4 bases from J, leaving 18 bases between. The CDR3 is 16 residues long. CDR1 KGHSH and CDR2 LQKENI come from the germline V gene. The receptor's source is a woman younger than 35 in good health and CMV-seronegative. The sequencing sample was made of PBMCs. This chain uses TRBV18 with TRBJ1-2; D might be TRBD1 (5 bases). CDR3 nucleotides: TGTGCCAGCTCACCGAAACCCAGGCCGGACACCTATGGCTACACCTTC. Its protein product is CASSPKPRPDTYGYTF.